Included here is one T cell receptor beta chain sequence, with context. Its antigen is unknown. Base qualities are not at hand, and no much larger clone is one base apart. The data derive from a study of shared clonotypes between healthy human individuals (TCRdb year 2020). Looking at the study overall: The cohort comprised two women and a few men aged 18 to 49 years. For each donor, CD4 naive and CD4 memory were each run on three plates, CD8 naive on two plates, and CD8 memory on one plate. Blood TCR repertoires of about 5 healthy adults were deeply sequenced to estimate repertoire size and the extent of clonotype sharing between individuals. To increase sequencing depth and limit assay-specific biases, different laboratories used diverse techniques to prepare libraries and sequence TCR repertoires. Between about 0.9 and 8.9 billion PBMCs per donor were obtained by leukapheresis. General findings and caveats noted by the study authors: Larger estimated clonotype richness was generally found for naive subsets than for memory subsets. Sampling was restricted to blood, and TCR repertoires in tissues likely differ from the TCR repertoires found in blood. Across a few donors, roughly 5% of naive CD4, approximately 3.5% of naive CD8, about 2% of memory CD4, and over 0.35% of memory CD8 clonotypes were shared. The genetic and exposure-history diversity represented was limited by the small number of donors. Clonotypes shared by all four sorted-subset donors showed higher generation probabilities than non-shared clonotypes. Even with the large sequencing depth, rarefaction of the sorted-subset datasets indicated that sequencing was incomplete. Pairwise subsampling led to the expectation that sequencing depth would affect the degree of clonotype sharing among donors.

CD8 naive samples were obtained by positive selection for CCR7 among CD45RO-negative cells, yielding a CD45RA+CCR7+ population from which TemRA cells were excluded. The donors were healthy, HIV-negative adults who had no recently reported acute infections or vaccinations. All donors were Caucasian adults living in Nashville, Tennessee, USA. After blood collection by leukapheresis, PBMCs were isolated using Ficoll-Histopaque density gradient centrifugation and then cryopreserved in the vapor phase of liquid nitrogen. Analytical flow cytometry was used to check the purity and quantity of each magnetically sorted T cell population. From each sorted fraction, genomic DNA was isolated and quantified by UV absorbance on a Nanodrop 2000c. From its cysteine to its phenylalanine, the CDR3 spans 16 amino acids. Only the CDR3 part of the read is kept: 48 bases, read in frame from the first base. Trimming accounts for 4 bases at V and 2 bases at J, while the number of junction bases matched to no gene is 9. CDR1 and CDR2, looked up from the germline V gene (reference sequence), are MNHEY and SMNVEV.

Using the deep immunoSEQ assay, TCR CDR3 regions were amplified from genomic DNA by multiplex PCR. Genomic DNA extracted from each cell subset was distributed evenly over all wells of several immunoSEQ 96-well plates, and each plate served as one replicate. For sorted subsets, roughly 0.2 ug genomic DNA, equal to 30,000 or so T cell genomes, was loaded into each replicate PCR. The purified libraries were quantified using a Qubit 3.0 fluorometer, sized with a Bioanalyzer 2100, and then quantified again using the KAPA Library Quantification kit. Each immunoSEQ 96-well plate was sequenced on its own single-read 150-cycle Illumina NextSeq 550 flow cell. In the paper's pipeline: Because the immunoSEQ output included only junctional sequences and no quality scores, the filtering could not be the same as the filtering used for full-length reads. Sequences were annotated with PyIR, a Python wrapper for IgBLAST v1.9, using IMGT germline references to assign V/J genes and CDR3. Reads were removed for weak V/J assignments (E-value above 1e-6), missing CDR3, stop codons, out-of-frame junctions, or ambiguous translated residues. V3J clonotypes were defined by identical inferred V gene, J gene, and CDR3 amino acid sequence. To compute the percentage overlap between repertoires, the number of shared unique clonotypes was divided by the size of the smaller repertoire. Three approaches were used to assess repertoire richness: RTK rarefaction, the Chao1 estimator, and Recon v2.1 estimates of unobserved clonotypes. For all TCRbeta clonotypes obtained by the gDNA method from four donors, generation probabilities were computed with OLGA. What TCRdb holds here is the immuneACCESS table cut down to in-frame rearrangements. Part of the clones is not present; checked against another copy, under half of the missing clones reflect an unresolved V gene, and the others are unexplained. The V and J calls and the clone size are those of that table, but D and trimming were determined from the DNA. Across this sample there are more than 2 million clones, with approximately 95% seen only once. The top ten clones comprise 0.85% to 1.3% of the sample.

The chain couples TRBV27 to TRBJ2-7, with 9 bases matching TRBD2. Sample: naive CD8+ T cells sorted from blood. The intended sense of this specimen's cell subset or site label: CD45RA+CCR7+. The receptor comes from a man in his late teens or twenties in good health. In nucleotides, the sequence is TGTGCCAGCAGTTACCGCGGGAGCGGGGGGCCCTACGAGCAGTACTTC. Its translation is CASSYRGSGGPYEQYF.